The clone carrying this TCR beta chain was seen at least ten times. The data stem from a study of T cell repertoires in cytomegalovirus infection. One entry per CDR3 protein results from TCRdb running MiXCR on the reads. The sample has fewer than 550,000 distinct CDR3 sequences, 16% seen once. The CDR3 runs 14 residues. Trimming cost V 1 base and J 6 bases, with 7 bases left between them. Per the germline V gene, CDR1 is SEHNR and CDR2 is FQNEAQ (reference sequence). This receptor was taken from a human donor in good health (CMV status not recorded). Some clones in this sample may be carry-over from other donors' samples. The sequenced sample was CD8+ T cells from PBMCs. This chain connects TRBV7-9 to TRBJ1-6; possible D gene TRBD1, 5 bases. In DNA form, the CDR3 reads TGTGCCAGCAGCTTAGGGGGCCTTAATTCACCCCTCCACTTT. Amino acids: CASSLGGLNSPLHF.